This T cell receptor beta chain was identified in a study of blood T cells in healthy people across ages. There are a few counts of this clonotype. For the second PCR, which ran for 7 to 11 cycles, a sample-barcoded 5' primer and a J-beta primer mix were used. Each CDR3 protein is one row after TCRdb ran MiXCR on the 5' RACE reads. This sample has approximately 1.5 million distinct CDR3 sequences, with 35% to 45% found just once. The TCR was taken from a woman in her late teens or twenties in good health. The sample comprised blood.

CDR3 region: CATGSIRGRNEQFF. Written as DNA, the CDR3 is TGTGCCACCGGTTCTATTCGGGGTAGGAATGAGCAGTTCTTC. This sequence joins TRBV24-1 and TRBJ2-1; tentatively, D is TRBD2 (5 bases). Between the trimmed V and J ends, which lost 9 bases and 7 bases, there was a span of 18 bases. The CDR3 contains 14 residues. CDR1 KGHDR and CDR2 SFDVKD come from the germline V gene.